Listed here are 23 T cell receptor beta chains from one sample, sequenced in a study of response to subunit inactivated influenza vaccine. TCRdb re-called the RT-PCR reads with MiXCR, one entry per CDR3 protein. This sample has under 200,000 distinct CDR3 sequences; roughly a tenth occur once, and the top ten carry over 10%. The source was non-naive T cells sorted from PBMCs, collected roughly 45 days after vaccination. Receptor source: a man in his fifties who received an inactivated influenza vaccine.

The chain uses TRBV5-6 and TRBJ2-1; 7 bases map to TRBD1. J lost 5 bases, V lost 3 bases, and 8 bases had no gene match. CDR1 SGHDT and CDR2 YYEEEE come from the germline V gene. The CDR3 is 15 amino acids. In DNA form, the CDR3 reads TGTGCCAGCAGCTCCTGGTGGGACAGAGACAATGAGCAGTTCTTC. It yields the protein CASSSWWDRDNEQFF.

In its sample, this clonotype was seen a few times. The gene calls are TRBV5-4 and TRBJ2-2; TRBD1 matches 9 bases. Germline assignment: CDR1 SGHNT and CDR2 YYREEE (reference sequence). The CDR3 length is 19 residues. V shed 1 base and J 0 bases; nucleotides not matched to a gene: 10. The CDR3 region has the DNA TGTGCCAGCAGCTTGATTTTCTACGGACAGGGGACGAACACCGGGGAGCTGTTTTTT. Protein: CASSLIFYGQGTNTGELFF.

The CDR3 nucleotides read TGTGCCAGCAGCCCGTCGACGGAGACCCAGTACTTC. This translates into CASSPSTETQYF. This chain joins TRBV5-5 and TRBJ2-5; D ambiguous. This CDR3 contains 12 residues. In germline, CDR1 is SGHKS, CDR2 YYEKEE (reference sequence). Trimming stripped 4 bases from V and 5 bases from J, with 9 bases between.

This clonotype appeared a few times. The chain uses TRBV12-3 or TRBV12-4 and TRBJ2-1; D remains unclear. This CDR3 region has 12 residues. The germline V and J ends were trimmed by 6 bases and 6 bases, with 9 bases remaining between them. The CDR3 nucleotides are TGTGCCAGCAGGGTCACCGTCAATGAGCAGTTCTTC. Protein sequence: CASRVTVNEQFF.

This clonotype showed up just a few times. The chain carries TRBV5-1 and TRBJ1-2; 7 positions match TRBD1. J lost 6 bases, V lost 4 bases, and 9 bases had no gene match. The CDR3 loop spans 14 amino acids. Germline lookup yields CDR1 SGHRS and CDR2 YFSETQ. CDR3 amino acids: CASSLTGDSDGYTF. CDR3 nucleotide sequence: TGCGCCAGCAGCCTAACAGGGGATTCCGATGGCTACACCTTC.

The rearrangement links TRBV5-1 to TRBJ1-2, with D maybe TRBD1 (5 bases). Per the germline V gene, CDR1 is SGHRS and CDR2 is YFSETQ. This CDR3 is built from 14 residues. V was clipped by 0 bases and J by 8 bases, with 14 bases between them. CDR3 nucleotides: TGCGCCAGCAGCTTGGCTCGCAGGGAGGACGGCTACACCTTC. Translated, it gives CASSLARREDGYTF.

This clonotype came up many times. This chain's CDR3 is CASSLAVTATEAFF. DNA of the CDR3: TGTGCCAGCAGCTTAGCTGTGACGGCCACTGAAGCTTTCTTT. The rearrangement joins TRBV7-2 to TRBJ1-1, with D uncertain. The length of the CDR3 is 14 residues. Deletions cut 0 bases from V and 4 bases from J, with 9 bases between. Germline V lookup: CDR1 SGHTA, CDR2 FQGNSA.

There are many counts of this clonotype. This chain connects TRBV5-1 to TRBJ2-7; 7 bases line up with TRBD1. Germline assignment: CDR1 SGHRS and CDR2 YFSETQ. V dropped 4 bases and J dropped 5; count of bases not matched to a gene: 15. There are 16 residues in the CDR3. In nucleotides, the CDR3 is TGCGCCAGCAGCATCCTTGGACAGGTGTCTGTCGACGAGCAGTACTTC. Its translation is CASSILGQVSVDEQYF.

As to this clonotype: A read error may account for a junction end that differs from germline. The V call is TRBV13, the J call TRBJ1-1; 9 bases are shared with TRBD1. CDR1 and CDR2 from the germline V gene are PRHDT and FYEKMQ (reference sequence). The CDR3 totals 15 residues. The CDR3 DNA follows: TGTTCCAGCAGCTTGGCACAGGGGGCGAACACTGAAGCTTTCTTT. Translating gives CSSSLAQGANTEAFF.

This clonotype was seen a handful of times. The chain has TRBV7-9 and TRBJ1-1, with a possible D match to TRBD1 (6 bases). The V end lost 5 bases, the J end lost 1 base, and 14 bases lay between the germline ends. Germline values: CDR1 SEHNR, CDR2 FQNEAQ (reference sequence). The CDR3 covers 15 residues. The CDR3 protein is CASSPGGSRNTEAFF. The DNA of the CDR3 is TGTGCCAGCAGCCCCGGGGGCAGTAGGAACACTGAAGCTTTCTTT.

This chain connects TRBV20-1 to TRBJ2-7; no firm D call. Trimming shortened V by 1 base and J by 7 bases, and 11 bases separated the two germline ends. CDR3 length: 12 amino acids. Looked up from germline, CDR1 is DFQATT and CDR2 is SNEGSKA (reference sequence). The CDR3 DNA reads as TGCAGTGCTAGAGTAATACCTGAGGAGCAGTACTTC. Translating gives CSARVIPEEQYF.

CDR3 nucleotide sequence: TGTGCCAGCAGTACTAGCGGAATCAATGAGCAGTTCTTC. Its protein product is CASSTSGINEQFF. The chain links TRBV6-2 or TRBV6-3 to TRBJ2-1; 8 bases are shared with TRBD2. The CDR3 is 13 amino acids. V lost 5 bases and J lost 6; bases outside the gene matches: 3. Germline CDR1 reads MNHEY; CDR2 reads SVGEGT.

This clonotype was observed at least ten times. The chain links TRBV20-1 to TRBJ2-7; no reliable D call. Trimming shortened V by 6 bases and J by 3 bases, and 12 bases separated the two germline ends. CDR3 length: 12 residues. Germline lookup yields CDR1 DFQATT and CDR2 SNEGSKA (reference sequence). The CDR3 bases are TGCAGTGCCAAGCAGAGAAGCTACGAGCAGTACTTC. It encodes CSAKQRSYEQYF.

This clonotype was counted between two and nine times. This sequence joins TRBV4-1 and TRBJ1-1; D unresolved. The CDR3 has 14 amino acids. V shed 2 bases and J shed 6 bases, with 13 bases lying between them. In germline, CDR1 is MGHRA, CDR2 YSYEKL. Here the CDR3 reads CASSQSWTGAEAFF. Written as DNA, the CDR3 is TGCGCCAGCAGCCAATCTTGGACGGGCGCTGAAGCTTTCTTT.

V gene TRBV19 combines with J gene TRBJ2-7; 15 bases are shared with TRBD2. This CDR3 has 15 amino acids. The trim removed 3 bases at V and 6 bases at J, leaving 3 bases unmatched. The V gene's germline CDR1 is LNHDA and CDR2 SQIVND (reference sequence). For the CDR3, the DNA is TGTGCCAGTAGTATGGGACTAGCGGGAGGAGGCGAGCAGTACTTC. It encodes CASSMGLAGGGEQYF.

This clonotype was seen more than once but under ten times. The chain uses TRBV5-8 and TRBJ2-1; unclear D gene. The CDR3 is 13 residues long. Germline V CDR1 and CDR2: SGHTS, YDEGEE. Trimming stripped 4 bases from V and 9 bases from J, with 14 bases between. CDR3 nucleotides: TGTGCCAGCAGCACGGATAGAAATTCTGAGCAGTTCTTC. This translates into CASSTDRNSEQFF. Complete variable domain (other parts from reference TRBV5-8 and TRBJ2-1): EAGVTQSPTHLIKTRGQQATLRCSPISGHTSVYWYQQALGLGLQFLLWYDEGEERNRGNFPPRFSGRQFPNYSSELNVNALELEDSALYLCASSTDRNSEQFFGPGTRLTVL.

The V gene is TRBV2, the J gene TRBJ2-5; 9 bases align to TRBD2. The trim removed 8 bases at V and 3 bases at J, leaving 10 bases unmatched. In germline, CDR1 is SNHLY, CDR2 FYNNEI. The CDR3 loop spans 15 amino acids. The CDR3 DNA sequence: TGTGCCAGCGCAACAAGCAGACTAGCGGAAGAGACCCAGTACTTC. Encoded protein: CASATSRLAEETQYF.

This clonotype has at least ten counts. V is TRBV7-9 and J is TRBJ1-2; unclear D gene. V was shortened by 4 bases and J by 4 bases, with 13 bases between the two germline ends. Looked up from germline, CDR1 is SEHNR and CDR2 is FQNEAQ (reference sequence). The CDR3 loop spans 14 amino acids. Written as DNA, the CDR3 is TGTGCCAGCAGCTCAGAATCATGGACCTATGGCTACACCTTC. Its protein product is CASSSESWTYGYTF.

The chain links TRBV4-2 to TRBJ2-4; 15 bases match TRBD2. V lost 4 bases, J lost 0 bases, and 7 bases stayed unmatched. The CDR3 covers 19 residues. In germline, CDR1 is LGHNA, CDR2 YNFKEQ. In nucleotides, the CDR3 is TGTGCCAGCAGCCGGGGACTAGCGGGGGGTTTGTTAGCCAAAAACATTCAGTACTTC. This sequence encodes CASSRGLAGGLLAKNIQYF.

This clonotype was observed a few times. The V and J genes are TRBV9 and TRBJ2-7; 11 positions agree with TRBD2. The trim removed 3 bases at V and 10 bases at J, leaving 9 bases unmatched. Per germline, CDR1 SGDLS and CDR2 YYNGEE. The CDR3 has 14 residues. In DNA, the CDR3 is TGTGCCAGCAGCGCCCTAAATAGCGGGAGGGAACAGTACTTC. Translated: CASSALNSGREQYF. Combining the CDR3 with reference TRBV9 and TRBJ2-7 gives the whole variable domain DSGVTQTPKHLITATGQRVTLRCSPRSGDLSVYWYQQSLDQGLQFLIQYYNGEERAKGNILERFSAQQFPDLHSELNLSSLELGDSALYFCASSALNSGREQYFGPGTRLTVT.

The chain uses TRBV6-1 and TRBJ2-5; D not certain. The CDR3 sequence is 14 residues long. CDR1 and CDR2 (germline): MNHNS, SASEGT. Trimming pared 1 base from V and 2 bases from J, leaving 8 bases between. The CDR3 coding sequence is TGTGCCAGCAGTGAAGTGGGCAGGCAAGAGACCCAGTACTTC. This translates into CASSEVGRQETQYF.

The sample holds a few counts of this clonotype. The CDR3 loop reads CASSRDRANGVYGYTF. CDR3 coding DNA: TGTGCCAGCAGCAGGGACAGGGCTAACGGGGTCTATGGCTACACCTTC. The chain recombines TRBV7-2 with TRBJ1-2, with 9 bases aligning to TRBD1. The CDR3 length is 16 residues. V was clipped by 5 bases and J by 4 bases; unmatched bases: 11. CDR1 SGHTA and CDR2 FQGNSA come from the germline V gene.

At least ten counts were recorded for this clonotype. CDR3 loop: CASSLAWRAPEAKNIQYF. Here the CDR3 DNA reads TGTGCCAGCAGCTTAGCGTGGCGGGCACCTGAAGCCAAAAACATTCAGTACTTC. This chain uses TRBV11-1 with TRBJ2-4, with a weak D call TRBD2 (5 bases). Germline assignment: CDR1 SGHAT and CDR2 FQDESV (reference sequence). The germline V and J ends were trimmed by 0 bases and 0 bases, with 15 bases remaining between them. There are 18 residues in the CDR3.